This is a list of T cell receptor beta chains from one sample in a study of human T cells and chemical hapten exposure. TCRdb processed the RACE reads anew with MiXCR; each CDR3 protein has one entry. This sample has fewer than 350,000 distinct CDR3 sequences, with almost 8% found just once. The source material was whole blood, sampled in connection with sensitization to the hapten diphenylcyclopropenone (DPC). The source is a man between 18 and 29 years old with alopecia areata. Some clones in this sample may be carry-over from other donors' samples. The CDR3 runs from the conserved cysteine through the conserved F or W. D genes are given only for firm matches. Part of the rows lack a size; the others show once, few, many or a class for expanded clones.

D: TRBD2
V: TRBV7-2
J: TRBJ2-3
size: many
CDR3: CASSKLAGPTDTQYF
DNA: TGTGCCAGCAGTAAACTAGCGGGGCCCACAGATACGCAGTATTTT

D: TRBD1
V: TRBV28
J: TRBJ1-1
size: few
CDR3: CASSPRTGVIIEAFF
DNA: TGTGCCAGCAGTCCCCGGACAGGCGTGATAATTGAGGCTTTCTTT

D: .
V: TRBV4-3
J: TRBJ2-5
size: .
CDR3: CASSQEVSLQETQYF
DNA: TGCGCCAGCAGCCAAGAAGTAAGTCTCCAAGAGACCCAGTACTTC

D: TRBD1
V: TRBV4-3
J: TRBJ2-1
size: .
CDR3: CASSHLQGDEQFF
DNA: TGCGCCAGCAGCCATCTACAGGGGGATGAGCAGTTCTTC

D: .
V: TRBV7-9
J: TRBJ1-4
size: few
CDR3: CASSHRRDPEEKLFF
DNA: TGTGCCAGCAGCCACAGGAGGGACCCTGAGGAAAAACTGTTTTTT

D: .
V: TRBV4-2
J: TRBJ1-1
size: few
CDR3: CASSQAPQGDTEAFF
DNA: TGTGCCAGCAGCCAAGCTCCGCAGGGAGACACTGAAGCTTTCTTT

D: TRBD2
V: TRBV5-1
J: TRBJ2-5
size: few
CDR3: CASTRTSTTETQYF
DNA: TGCGCCAGCACTCGGACTAGTACAACAGAGACCCAGTACTTC

D: TRBD1
V: TRBV6-5
J: TRBJ1-5
size: .
CDR3: CASSRSSGGTQHF
DNA: TGTGCCAGCAGTCGTTCCTCAGGGGGTACCCAGCATTTT

D: .
V: TRBV20-1
J: TRBJ1-1
size: many
CDR3: CSANDILTGSRNTEAFF
DNA: TGCAGTGCCAATGATATACTCACAGGTAGTCGGAACACTGAAGCTTTCTTT

D: .
V: TRBV18
J: TRBJ2-2
size: few
CDR3: CASSPLNGGELFF
DNA: TGTGCCAGCTCACCACTAAACGGCGGGGAGCTGTTTTTT

D: .
V: TRBV4-3
J: TRBJ1-1
size: .
CDR3: CASSQDANGGPEAFF
DNA: TGCGCCAGCAGCCAAGATGCGAATGGGGGGCCCGAAGCTTTCTTT

D: .
V: TRBV5-1
J: TRBJ1-1
size: .
CDR3: CASSFVGDMRVTEAFF
DNA: TGCGCCAGCAGCTTCGTGGGGGACATGAGGGTCACTGAAGCTTTCTTT

D: .
V: TRBV19
J: TRBJ1-5
size: .
CDR3: CASRESEGYSNQPQHF
DNA: TGTGCCAGTAGGGAATCGGAGGGGTACAGCAATCAGCCCCAGCATTTT

D: .
V: TRBV7-2
J: TRBJ2-7
size: .
CDR3: CASSSVDGHYEQYF
DNA: TGTGCCAGCAGCTCGGTGGACGGGCACTACGAGCAGTACTTC

D: .
V: TRBV11-2
J: TRBJ2-7
size: .
CDR3: CASSLVTRIYEQYF
DNA: TGTGCCAGCAGCTTAGTAACCCGAATCTACGAGCAGTACTTC

D: TRBD2
V: TRBV7-8
J: TRBJ2-3
size: many
CDR3: CASSPLADTQYF
DNA: TGTGCCAGCAGCCCACTAGCGGATACGCAGTATTTT

D: TRBD1
V: TRBV28
J: TRBJ1-3
size: .
CDR3: CASSLGGQEGNTIYF
DNA: TGTGCCAGCAGCCTAGGGGGACAGGAAGGAAACACCATATATTTT

D: .
V: TRBV14
J: TRBJ1-1
size: few
CDR3: CASSQDGAQRAFF
DNA: TGTGCCAGCAGCCAAGATGGGGCCCAAAGAGCTTTCTTT

D: .
V: TRBV11-2
J: TRBJ2-3
size: many
CDR3: CASSLGSLGDTQYF
DNA: TGTGCCAGCAGCTTGGGCAGTCTTGGGGATACGCAGTATTTT

D: TRBD1
V: TRBV6-6
J: TRBJ2-7
size: .
CDR3: CASSLRQGVFSEQYF
DNA: TGTGCCAGCAGCCTCAGACAGGGCGTTTTCAGCGAGCAGTACTTC

D: .
V: TRBV10-3
J: TRBJ2-7
size: .
CDR3: CAISETSSGPYEQYF
DNA: TGTGCCATCAGTGAGACTTCGAGCGGCCCTTACGAGCAGTACTTC

D: .
V: TRBV6-2/TRBV6-3
J: TRBJ2-5
size: .
CDR3: CASSGSQETQYF
DNA: TGTGCCAGCAGTGGCAGTCAAGAGACCCAGTACTTC

D: TRBD1
V: TRBV12-3/TRBV12-4
J: TRBJ1-5
size: .
CDR3: CASSRQGGYGNQPQHF
DNA: TGTGCCAGCAGTAGACAGGGAGGATATGGCAATCAGCCCCAGCATTTT

D: .
V: TRBV14
J: TRBJ2-1
size: .
CDR3: CASSRPGRENEQFF
DNA: TGTGCCAGCAGCCGACCGGGACGTGAAAATGAGCAGTTCTTC

D: TRBD2
V: TRBV5-1
J: TRBJ2-1
size: few
CDR3: CASSLWEGRNEQFF
DNA: TGCGCCAGCAGCTTGTGGGAGGGAAGGAATGAGCAGTTCTTC

D: .
V: TRBV12-3/TRBV12-4
J: TRBJ1-3
size: many
CDR3: CASSLLADRNTIYF
DNA: TGTGCCAGCAGTTTATTGGCAGATAGAAACACCATATATTTT

D: .
V: TRBV15
J: TRBJ1-1
size: few
CDR3: CATSRDYQGGTEAFF
DNA: TGTGCCACCAGCAGAGATTATCAGGGTGGAACTGAAGCTTTCTTT

D: TRBD1
V: TRBV7-2
J: TRBJ2-1
size: many
CDR3: CASRRDRRANEQFF
DNA: TGTGCCAGCAGGCGGGACAGGCGAGCAAATGAGCAGTTCTTC

D: TRBD2
V: TRBV7-8
J: TRBJ2-2
size: .
CDR3: CASSNHRLATIGELFF
DNA: TGTGCCAGCAGCAACCATAGACTAGCAACGATCGGGGAGCTGTTTTTT

D: .
V: TRBV6-2/TRBV6-3
J: TRBJ2-7
size: .
CDR3: CASSGDRSEQYF
DNA: TGTGCCAGCAGTGGAGACAGGAGCGAGCAGTACTTC

D: .
V: TRBV6-1
J: TRBJ2-7
size: .
CDR3: CASSVEEGYEQYF
DNA: TGTGCCAGCAGTGTAGAAGAGGGCTACGAGCAGTACTTC

D: .
V: TRBV15
J: TRBJ1-5
size: .
CDR3: CATSLDGLSNQPQHF
DNA: TGTGCCACCAGCTTGGACGGTTTAAGCAATCAGCCCCAGCATTTT

D: .
V: TRBV15
J: TRBJ2-7
size: .
CDR3: CATSREGRLTYEQYF
DNA: TGTGCCACCAGCAGAGAGGGCAGGCTTACCTACGAGCAGTACTTC

D: .
V: TRBV28
J: TRBJ2-3
size: many
CDR3: CASSTTGKFSDTQYF
DNA: TGTGCCAGCAGTACAACAGGAAAATTCTCGGATACGCAGTATTTT

D: .
V: TRBV27
J: TRBJ1-2
size: few
CDR3: CASSFVGAIHTRGYTF
DNA: TGTGCCAGCAGTTTTGTCGGGGCCATACACACTCGTGGCTACACCTTC

D: TRBD2
V: TRBV6-2/TRBV6-3
J: TRBJ2-3
size: few
CDR3: CASSYSGYLGLAVDTQYF
DNA: TGTGCCAGCAGTTACTCAGGGTACCTCGGACTAGCGGTAGATACGCAGTATTTT

D: .
V: TRBV20-1
J: TRBJ2-6
size: few
CDR3: CSARGVYAGANVLTF
DNA: TGCAGTGCTAGAGGGGTCTACGCTGGGGCCAACGTCCTGACTTTC

D: .
V: TRBV2
J: TRBJ2-5
size: few
CDR3: CASEETQYF
DNA: TGTGCCAGCGAGGAGACCCAGTACTTC

D: TRBD1
V: TRBV6-6
J: TRBJ2-5
size: many
CDR3: CASRKQGSRETQYF
DNA: TGTGCCAGCAGGAAACAGGGGAGTAGAGAGACCCAGTACTTC

D: TRBD2
V: TRBV6-5
J: TRBJ2-7
size: few
CDR3: CASSQAGLAGGLPYEQYF
DNA: TGTGCCAGCAGTCAGGCGGGACTAGCGGGGGGCCTACCCTACGAGCAGTACTTC

D: .
V: TRBV19
J: TRBJ2-7
size: .
CDR3: CASSMATGQFDEQYF
DNA: TGTGCCAGTAGTATGGCGACAGGCCAGTTTGACGAGCAGTACTTC

D: .
V: TRBV11-3
J: TRBJ2-2
size: .
CDR3: CASSSRRGSETGELFF
DNA: TGTGCCAGCAGCTCCCGGAGGGGATCTGAGACCGGGGAGCTGTTTTTT

D: .
V: TRBV6-1
J: TRBJ1-1
size: .
CDR3: CASSQRTGRGTEAFF
DNA: TGTGCCAGCAGTCAGAGGACGGGCCGGGGCACTGAAGCTTTCTTT

D: TRBD1
V: TRBV7-2
J: TRBJ1-4
size: few
CDR3: CASSYGEGQGNEKLFF
DNA: TGTGCCAGCAGCTACGGAGAAGGACAGGGAAATGAAAAACTGTTTTTT

D: TRBD2
V: TRBV28
J: TRBJ2-5
size: many
CDR3: CASSGLAGGPPNKETQYF
DNA: TGTGCCAGCAGTGGTCTAGCGGGGGGCCCCCCCAACAAAGAGACCCAGTACTTC

D: TRBD2
V: TRBV29-1
J: TRBJ2-3
size: few
CDR3: CSVGTSGGSTDTQYF
DNA: TGCAGCGTTGGAACTAGCGGGGGGAGCACAGATACGCAGTATTTT

D: .
V: TRBV7-2
J: TRBJ1-6
size: many
CDR3: CASSLWGGINSPLHF
DNA: TGTGCCAGCAGCTTATGGGGGGGCATTAATTCACCCCTCCACTTT

D: .
V: TRBV28
J: TRBJ2-5
size: few
CDR3: CASRQTNVWQGRQETQYF
DNA: TGTGCCAGCAGACAGACTAACGTATGGCAGGGGAGACAAGAGACCCAGTACTTC

D: .
V: TRBV7-2
J: TRBJ1-3
size: .
CDR3: CASSLALSGNTIYF
DNA: TGTGCCAGCAGCTTAGCCCTTTCGGGAAACACCATATATTTT

D: .
V: TRBV7-3
J: TRBJ1-4
size: few
CDR3: CASSNSRGQVNEKLFF
DNA: TGTGCCAGCAGTAACTCCAGGGGACAAGTTAATGAAAAACTGTTTTTT

D: .
V: TRBV28
J: TRBJ2-7
size: .
CDR3: CASSLVASEQYF
DNA: TGTGCCAGCAGTTTGGTCGCCTCCGAGCAGTACTTC

D: TRBD2
V: TRBV27
J: TRBJ2-7
size: few
CDR3: CASSLKTSGTYEQYF
DNA: TGTGCCAGCAGCCTAAAAACTAGCGGAACCTACGAGCAGTACTTC

D: .
V: TRBV20-1
J: TRBJ2-2
size: few
CDR3: CSAPRGRNTGELFF
DNA: TGCAGTGCTCCTCGTGGCAGGAACACCGGGGAGCTGTTTTTT

D: TRBD1
V: TRBV4-3
J: TRBJ1-2
size: few
CDR3: CASSQGTGGDRNYGYTF
DNA: TGCGCCAGCAGCCAAGGGACAGGGGGTGATCGTAACTATGGCTACACCTTC

D: .
V: TRBV27
J: TRBJ2-7
size: few
CDR3: CASSLPGFRSHEQYF
DNA: TGTGCCAGCAGTTTACCAGGGTTTCGGTCCCACGAGCAGTACTTC

D: .
V: TRBV6-2/TRBV6-3
J: TRBJ1-1
size: few
CDR3: CASSSGGRFRTEAFF
DNA: TGTGCCAGCAGTTCCGGGGGGCGCTTTAGGACTGAAGCTTTCTTT

D: .
V: TRBV27
J: TRBJ2-7
size: few
CDR3: CASTDYSSYEQYF
DNA: TGTGCCAGCACAGACTACAGCTCCTACGAGCAGTACTTC

D: .
V: TRBV18
J: TRBJ2-2
size: many
CDR3: CASSRRTVTTGELFF
DNA: TGTGCCAGCTCACGGCGGACAGTCACCACCGGGGAGCTGTTTTTT

D: .
V: TRBV6-5
J: TRBJ2-2
size: many
CDR3: CATLSVGEQNTGELFF
DNA: TGTGCCACCCTCTCGGTGGGGGAGCAGAACACCGGGGAGCTGTTTTTT